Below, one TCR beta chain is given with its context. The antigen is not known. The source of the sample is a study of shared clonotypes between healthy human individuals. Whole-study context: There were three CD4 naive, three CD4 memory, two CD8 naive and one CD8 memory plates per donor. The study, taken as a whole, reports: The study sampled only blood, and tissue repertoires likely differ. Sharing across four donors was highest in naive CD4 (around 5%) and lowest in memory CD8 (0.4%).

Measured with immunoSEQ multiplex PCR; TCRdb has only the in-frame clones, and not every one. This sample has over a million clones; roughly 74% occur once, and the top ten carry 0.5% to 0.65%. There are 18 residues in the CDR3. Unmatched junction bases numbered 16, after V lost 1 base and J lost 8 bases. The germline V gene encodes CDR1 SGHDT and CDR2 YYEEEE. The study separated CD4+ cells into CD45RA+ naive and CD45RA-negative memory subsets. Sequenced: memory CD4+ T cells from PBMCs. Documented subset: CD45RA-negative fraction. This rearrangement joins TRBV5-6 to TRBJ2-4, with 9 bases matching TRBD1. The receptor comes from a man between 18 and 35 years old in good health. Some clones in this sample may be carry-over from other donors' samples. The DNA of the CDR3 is TGTGCCAGCAGCTTGTTGCGGACAGGGGATTTGAGGGGAGACATTCAGTACTTC. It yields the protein CASSLLRTGDLRGDIQYF.